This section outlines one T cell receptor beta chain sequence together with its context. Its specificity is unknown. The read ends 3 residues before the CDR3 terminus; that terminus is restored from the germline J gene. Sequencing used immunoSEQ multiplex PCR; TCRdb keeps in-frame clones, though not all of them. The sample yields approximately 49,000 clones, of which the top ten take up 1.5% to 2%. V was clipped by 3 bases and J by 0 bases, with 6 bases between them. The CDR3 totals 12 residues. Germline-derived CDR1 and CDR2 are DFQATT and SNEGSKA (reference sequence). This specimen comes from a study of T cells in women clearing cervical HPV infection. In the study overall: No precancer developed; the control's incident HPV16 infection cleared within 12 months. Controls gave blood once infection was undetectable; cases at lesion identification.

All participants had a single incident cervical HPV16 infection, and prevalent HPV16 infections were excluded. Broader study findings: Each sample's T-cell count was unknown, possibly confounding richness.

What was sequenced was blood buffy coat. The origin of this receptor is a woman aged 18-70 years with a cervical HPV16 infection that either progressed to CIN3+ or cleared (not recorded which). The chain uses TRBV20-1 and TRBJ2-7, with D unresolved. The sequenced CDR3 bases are TGCAGTGCTAGTACAGACTCCTACGAG. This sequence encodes CSASTDSYE. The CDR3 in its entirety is CSASTDSYEQYF.